This T cell receptor (beta chain) was found in a study of blood T cell repertoires in COVID-19. Study information: Whether acute or convalescent, the COVID-19 samples came from the United States, Italy and Spain. In each case, the material was cDNA or gDNA derived from T cells, B-cell-depleted T cells, or PBMCs.

In the authors' workflow: Amplification of reference gene primers provided the estimated nucleated cell counts. Sequencing used immunoSEQ multiplex PCR; TCRdb keeps in-frame clones, though not all of them. V and J calls and clone size are copied from that table; D and trimming were computed from the DNA. Of about 340,000 clones listed, around four fifths are singletons. V lost 2 bases to trimming and J lost 6 bases, with 7 bases between them. This CDR3 has 13 residues. V is TRBV12-3 or TRBV12-4 and J is TRBJ1-4; a possible D gene is TRBD1 (5 bases). This receptor was identified in a man aged 25-40 years with active or convalescent COVID-19. The sequenced material came from peripheral blood. CDR3 in DNA: TGTGCCAGCAGTTTAACCAGGGATGAAAAACTGTTTTTT. Encoded protein: CASSLTRDEKLFF.